These 15 T cell receptor beta chains were sequenced from one sample in a study of OX40 agonist ivuxolimab in advanced cancers. Produced via immunoSEQ multiplex PCR; TCRdb's table is partial and in-frame only. The table has about 25,000 clones, approximately 80% seen once. The material was CD4+ or CD8+ T cells sorted from blood, obtained in a trial of the OX40 agonist ivuxolimab. Receptor source: an adult with an advanced solid tumor such as melanoma, head and neck, liver or kidney cancer.

As for this clone: One junction end does not reproduce the germline sequence, and a read error may be involved. The chain couples TRBV30 to TRBJ1-4; tentatively, D is TRBD1 (6 bases). The V gene's germline CDR1 is GTSNPN and CDR2 SVGIG (reference sequence). The CDR3 sequence is 13 residues long. Written as DNA, the CDR3 is TGTGCCTGGAGTGTACGACAGGAAGGAAAAACTGTTTTT. Translated, it gives CAWSVRQEGKTVF.

V and J are TRBV7-3 and TRBJ2-5; 7 bases match TRBD1. Germline V gene sequence: CDR1 SGHTA, CDR2 FQGTGA. J lost 5 bases, V lost 5 bases, and 5 bases had no gene match. The CDR3 is 13 residues long. The CDR3 loop is CASSGTESETQYF. CDR3 bases: TGTGCCAGCAGCGGGACAGAGTCCGAGACCCAGTACTTC.

This clone was counted between two and nine times. The genes are TRBV2 and TRBJ2-7; unclear D gene. The CDR3 is 11 residues long. V was pared by 8 bases and J by 5 bases, with 10 bases between. Germline V gene sequence: CDR1 SNHLY, CDR2 FYNNEI. The CDR3 bases are TGTGCCAGCGGATATCTGAACGAGCAGTACTTC. It yields the protein CASGYLNEQYF.

The chain links TRBV4-1 to TRBJ2-7; 9 bases are a match to TRBD1. Trimming took 0 bases from V and 2 from J; bases not matched to a gene: 5. The CDR3 has 16 amino acids. The germline gives CDR1 MGHRA, CDR2 YSYEKL. The CDR3 reads CASSQEPGQGTYEQYF. The CDR3 bases are TGCGCCAGCAGCCAAGAACCGGGACAGGGTACCTACGAGCAGTACTTC.

V usage is TRBV7-9 and J usage is TRBJ2-7, with 7 bases aligning to TRBD1. This CDR3 has 14 residues. Germline lookup yields CDR1 SEHNR and CDR2 FQNEAQ (reference sequence). V shed 1 base and J 5 bases; nucleotides not matched to a gene: 5. Here the CDR3 reads CASSLGGQSHEQYF. The CDR3, as DNA: TGTGCCAGCAGCTTAGGGGGACAGAGCCACGAGCAGTACTTC.

The chain employs TRBV28 and TRBJ1-1; D remains unclear. CDR3 length equals 12 residues. CDR1 MDHEN and CDR2 SYDVKM come from the germline V gene. V lost 8 bases to trimming and J lost 8 bases, with 15 bases between them. The CDR3: CASGVVELEAFF. For the CDR3, the DNA is TGTGCCAGCGGGGTCGTGGAGTTAGAAGCTTTCTTT.

The rearrangement uses TRBV5-1 and TRBJ1-3; D unresolved. CDR1 and CDR2 (germline): SGHRS, YFSETQ. Trimming left V 0 bases short and J 7 bases short, with 5 bases between. This CDR3 is built from 12 residues. CDR3 loop: CASSLEGNTIYF. CDR3 DNA sequence: TGCGCCAGCAGCTTGGAAGGGAACACCATATATTTT.

This chain joins TRBV19 and TRBJ1-4; TRBD1 matches 8 bases. From germline, CDR1 is LNHDA and CDR2 SQIVND (reference sequence). V lost 6 bases to trimming and J lost 8 bases; unmatched junction nucleotides: 14. The length of the CDR3 is 16 residues. CDR3 region: CASSPGPGQAREKLFF. The CDR3 bases are TGTGCCAGTAGCCCTGGACCGGGACAGGCTAGAGAAAAACTGTTTTTT.

The chain joins TRBV6-5 to TRBJ2-7; TRBD1 aligns across 8 bases. The CDR3 has 14 amino acids. Germline V gene sequence: CDR1 MNHEY, CDR2 SVGAGI. The J segment lost 3 bases and the V segment lost 7 bases, leaving 8 bases of the junction unmatched. The CDR3 protein is CASKYRGENYEQYF. CDR3 DNA: TGTGCCAGCAAGTACAGGGGGGAGAACTACGAGCAGTACTTC.

The genes are TRBV10-1 and TRBJ2-1; 7 bases map to TRBD2. The junction had 8 bases not matched to a gene; V was cut back by 7 bases and J by 8 bases. The CDR3 runs to 13 residues. Germline CDR1 is WNHNN and CDR2 is SYGVQD (reference sequence). In nucleotides, the CDR3 is TGCGCCAGCATTACTAGCGATCCGGATGAGCAGTTCTTC. Its protein product is CASITSDPDEQFF.

J is TRBJ2-5 and V is TRBV27, with D perhaps being TRBD1 or TRBD2 (5 bases each). The CDR3 length is 16 residues. V was pared by 4 bases and J by 7 bases, with 22 bases between. CDR1 is MNHEY, CDR2 SMNVEV, per germline (reference sequence). CDR3 residues: CASSWVPGPLPSTQYF. In DNA, the CDR3 is TGTGCCAGCAGTTGGGTTCCGGGACCGCTGCCGTCGACCCAGTACTTC.

This rearrangement joins TRBV6-1 to TRBJ1-3; tentatively, D is TRBD1 (5 bases). The CDR3 extends over 15 amino acids. Deletions cut 6 bases from V and 2 bases from J, with 14 bases between. Germline-derived CDR1 and CDR2 are MNHNS and SASEGT. Here the CDR3 reads CASRELLGAGNTIYF. CDR3 DNA sequence: TGTGCCAGCAGAGAGCTACTAGGGGCTGGAAACACCATATATTTT.

This clone was seen once. The CDR3 bases are TGTGCCAGCAGTTTCGGGGATCTCAGCTCCTACGAGCAGTACTTC. Amino acid sequence: CASSFGDLSSYEQYF. The chain combines TRBV28 with TRBJ2-7, with D possibly TRBD2 on 5 matching bases. The germline V gene encodes CDR1 MDHEN and CDR2 SYDVKM. The V end lost 3 bases, the J end lost 0 bases, and 12 bases lay between the germline ends. The CDR3 totals 15 residues.

The rearrangement uses TRBV7-2 and TRBJ2-1, with D possibly called TRBD1 or TRBD2 (6 bases each). The CDR3 loop spans 17 amino acids. Germline loops: CDR1 SGHTA, CDR2 FQGNSA. V lost 4 bases to trimming and J lost 8 bases, with 24 bases between them. CDR3 region: CASSSWRAGATTDEQFF. CDR3 in DNA: TGTGCCAGCAGCTCCTGGAGGGCAGGGGCTACTACAGATGAGCAGTTCTTC.

This clone was found a few times. The chain is built from TRBV20-1 and TRBJ1-1; D gene uncertain. The V and J ends lost 3 bases and 4 bases respectively, with 6 bases between them. The CDR3 has 11 amino acids. Germline lookup yields CDR1 DFQATT and CDR2 SNEGSKA (reference sequence). This chain's CDR3 is CSASRATEAFF. In nucleotides, the CDR3 is TGCAGTGCTAGCCGGGCCACTGAAGCTTTCTTT.